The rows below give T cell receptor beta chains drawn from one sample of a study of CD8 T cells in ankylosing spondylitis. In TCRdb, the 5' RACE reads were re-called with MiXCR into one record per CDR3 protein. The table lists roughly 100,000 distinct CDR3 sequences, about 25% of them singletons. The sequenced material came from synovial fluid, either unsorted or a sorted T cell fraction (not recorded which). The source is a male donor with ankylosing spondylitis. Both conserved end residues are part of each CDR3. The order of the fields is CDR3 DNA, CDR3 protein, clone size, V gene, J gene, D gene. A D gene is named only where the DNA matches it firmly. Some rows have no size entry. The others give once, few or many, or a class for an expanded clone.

cdr3_nt: TGCGCCAGCAGCCAAGTTAAGGGAACTAGTCACAATGAGCAGTTCTTC
cdr3_aa: CASSQVKGTSHNEQFF
clone_size: .
v_call: TRBV4-1
j_call: TRBJ2-1
d_call: .

cdr3_nt: TGTGCCAGCAGCCGAAACAGCAATCAGCCCCAGCATTTT
cdr3_aa: CASSRNSNQPQHF
clone_size: many
v_call: TRBV14
j_call: TRBJ1-5
d_call: .

cdr3_nt: TGCAGTGCTAGACCCTCCGGGGGGCAAGACACTGAAGCTTTCTTT
cdr3_aa: CSARPSGGQDTEAFF
clone_size: .
v_call: TRBV20-1
j_call: TRBJ1-1
d_call: .

cdr3_nt: TGTGCCAGCAGGTTGCTTCAGGGGAACACCGGGGAGCTGTTTTTT
cdr3_aa: CASRLLQGNTGELFF
clone_size: many
v_call: TRBV11-3
j_call: TRBJ2-2
d_call: .

cdr3_nt: TGTGCCAGCAGCCCCGTAGGGCTCAATGAGCAGTTCTTC
cdr3_aa: CASSPVGLNEQFF
clone_size: .
v_call: TRBV7-9
j_call: TRBJ2-1
d_call: .

cdr3_nt: TGCAGTGCCCCGCGGGGTTCCTACAATGAGCAGTTCTTC
cdr3_aa: CSAPRGSYNEQFF
clone_size: .
v_call: TRBV20-1
j_call: TRBJ2-1
d_call: .

cdr3_nt: TGTGCCAGCAGCTTAGCCCAATGGGGTAGCGGGAATGAAGAGACCCAGTACTTC
cdr3_aa: CASSLAQWGSGNEETQYF
clone_size: .
v_call: TRBV7-2
j_call: TRBJ2-5
d_call: TRBD2

cdr3_nt: TGTGCCAGCAGTTTAATCCAGGGACCGGAGCAGTTCTTC
cdr3_aa: CASSLIQGPEQFF
clone_size: once
v_call: TRBV28
j_call: TRBJ2-1
d_call: .

cdr3_nt: TGCAGCGTTGATCCCCAATCAGGGGGATCCACCGGGGAGCTGTTTTTT
cdr3_aa: CSVDPQSGGSTGELFF
clone_size: .
v_call: TRBV29-1
j_call: TRBJ2-2
d_call: TRBD1

cdr3_nt: TGTGCCAGCAGTTCGGACAGGGCTTCCCCCCAAGCTTTCTTT
cdr3_aa: CASSSDRASPQAFF
clone_size: many
v_call: TRBV2
j_call: TRBJ1-1
d_call: TRBD1

cdr3_nt: TGTGCCAGCAGTTTCCCCCCCCCACATGAGACCCAGTACTTC
cdr3_aa: CASSFPPPHETQYF
clone_size: .
v_call: TRBV28
j_call: TRBJ2-5
d_call: .

cdr3_nt: TGCAGTGCTAGAGATTGGCTAGCGGGAGCCAATGAGCAGTTCTTC
cdr3_aa: CSARDWLAGANEQFF
clone_size: few
v_call: TRBV20-1
j_call: TRBJ2-1
d_call: TRBD2

cdr3_nt: TGTGCCACCAGTGATTTGGGACAGGGAAACACCGGGGAGCTGTTTTTT
cdr3_aa: CATSDLGQGNTGELFF
clone_size: few
v_call: TRBV24-1
j_call: TRBJ2-2
d_call: TRBD1

cdr3_nt: TGTGCCAGCAGCTTGGTCCTAGCGGGAGTAATTCAGCAGTTCTTC
cdr3_aa: CASSLVLAGVIQQFF
clone_size: many
v_call: TRBV5-5
j_call: TRBJ2-1
d_call: TRBD2

cdr3_nt: TGTGCCAGCAGCGGCCGGGACAGGGAAGTTCAGTACTTC
cdr3_aa: CASSGRDREVQYF
clone_size: few
v_call: TRBV2
j_call: TRBJ2-4
d_call: TRBD1

cdr3_nt: TGCAGTGCCCGGGGAGGATCTAGCACAGATACGCAGTATTTT
cdr3_aa: CSARGGSSTDTQYF
clone_size: few
v_call: TRBV20-1
j_call: TRBJ2-3
d_call: .

cdr3_nt: TGTGCCAGCAGCCAAGGGGGACAGGGCCACGAGCAGTACTTC
cdr3_aa: CASSQGGQGHEQYF
clone_size: few
v_call: TRBV12-3/TRBV12-4
j_call: TRBJ2-7
d_call: TRBD1

cdr3_nt: TGTGCCAGCAGCTTAACGGGGGATGCAACTAATGAAAAACTGTTTTTT
cdr3_aa: CASSLTGDATNEKLFF
clone_size: few
v_call: TRBV5-4
j_call: TRBJ1-4
d_call: .

cdr3_nt: TGTGCCAGCAGTGCGACAGGGTTTTCTGAAGCTTTCTTT
cdr3_aa: CASSATGFSEAFF
clone_size: .
v_call: TRBV27
j_call: TRBJ1-1
d_call: TRBD1

cdr3_nt: TGTGCCAGCAGCTTACAAACATATAGCACAGATACGCAGTATTTT
cdr3_aa: CASSLQTYSTDTQYF
clone_size: many
v_call: TRBV7-2
j_call: TRBJ2-3
d_call: .

cdr3_nt: TGTGCCAGCAGCCAAGGACTAGCGGGAGGCAGCATTCAGTACTTC
cdr3_aa: CASSQGLAGGSIQYF
clone_size: .
v_call: TRBV3-1
j_call: TRBJ2-4
d_call: TRBD2

cdr3_nt: TGTGCCAGCAGTTGGCCCGGGACCTCTGGAAACACCATATATTTT
cdr3_aa: CASSWPGTSGNTIYF
clone_size: .
v_call: TRBV6-2/TRBV6-3
j_call: TRBJ1-3
d_call: .

cdr3_nt: TGCGCCAGCAGCCAAGACAAGGGGGAGCGCTCCTACAATGAGCAGTTCTTC
cdr3_aa: CASSQDKGERSYNEQFF
clone_size: .
v_call: TRBV4-1
j_call: TRBJ2-1
d_call: .

cdr3_nt: TGCAGTGCTACTAGGGGTAGCGGGACTCTCCGCGAGCAGTACTTC
cdr3_aa: CSATRGSGTLREQYF
clone_size: .
v_call: TRBV20-1
j_call: TRBJ2-7
d_call: TRBD2

cdr3_nt: TGTGCCAGCAGTTTCAGGGGGCTGGGGGAGCAGTACTTC
cdr3_aa: CASSFRGLGEQYF
clone_size: .
v_call: TRBV27
j_call: TRBJ2-7
d_call: TRBD1

cdr3_nt: TGCGCCAGCAGTCCCCGCGGGGACATCGGTTACACTGAAGCTTTCTTT
cdr3_aa: CASSPRGDIGYTEAFF
clone_size: .
v_call: TRBV5-1
j_call: TRBJ1-1
d_call: .

cdr3_nt: TGTGCCAGCTCACCACCGACTTATACGGGATCGACGAACACTGAAGCTTTCTTT
cdr3_aa: CASSPPTYTGSTNTEAFF
clone_size: .
v_call: TRBV18
j_call: TRBJ1-1
d_call: .

cdr3_nt: TGTGCCAGCAGTTTAGCACAAGCCTCTGGAAACACCATATATTTT
cdr3_aa: CASSLAQASGNTIYF
clone_size: many
v_call: TRBV12-3/TRBV12-4
j_call: TRBJ1-3
d_call: .

cdr3_nt: TGCAGTGCTAGCGGTGGGGTTAATGAGCGGGAGGGCCGAGATACGCAGTATTTT
cdr3_aa: CSASGGVNEREGRDTQYF
clone_size: few
v_call: TRBV20-1
j_call: TRBJ2-3
d_call: TRBD2

cdr3_nt: TGCAGTGCTAGGGTTTGGGACGGGGACCCGAGACTCTACGAGCAGTACTTC
cdr3_aa: CSARVWDGDPRLYEQYF
clone_size: few
v_call: TRBV20-1
j_call: TRBJ2-7
d_call: .

cdr3_nt: TGTGCCAGCTCGCTGGGACAGGGTTCACCCTACGAGCAGTACTTC
cdr3_aa: CASSLGQGSPYEQYF
clone_size: few
v_call: TRBV18
j_call: TRBJ2-7
d_call: TRBD1

cdr3_nt: TGTGCCAGCAGCCGAGATGGAGCGGTTTTTGAAGGTTGGAACACCGGGGAGCTGTTTTTT
cdr3_aa: CASSRDGAVFEGWNTGELFF
clone_size: .
v_call: TRBV4-2
j_call: TRBJ2-2
d_call: .

cdr3_nt: TGTGCCACCAGTAGCGGTTACTACAATGAGCAGTTCTTC
cdr3_aa: CATSSGYYNEQFF
clone_size: .
v_call: TRBV15
j_call: TRBJ2-1
d_call: .

cdr3_nt: TGCAGTGCGGTGATGGTACGCACAGATACGCAGTATTTT
cdr3_aa: CSAVMVRTDTQYF
clone_size: .
v_call: TRBV20-1
j_call: TRBJ2-3
d_call: .

cdr3_nt: TGCGCCAGCAGCTCCGGACTAGCGGGAGTAGATGAGCAGTTCTTC
cdr3_aa: CASSSGLAGVDEQFF
clone_size: .
v_call: TRBV5-1
j_call: TRBJ2-1
d_call: TRBD2

cdr3_nt: TGTGCCAGCTCACCGTCAGACAATCAGCCCCAGCATTTT
cdr3_aa: CASSPSDNQPQHF
clone_size: .
v_call: TRBV18
j_call: TRBJ1-5
d_call: .

cdr3_nt: TGCGCCAGCAGCCATCGACAGGGGGTTATAACAGATACGCAGTATTTT
cdr3_aa: CASSHRQGVITDTQYF
clone_size: few
v_call: TRBV5-1
j_call: TRBJ2-3
d_call: TRBD1

cdr3_nt: TGCGCCAGCAGCCGGGACGGGGATGAGCAGTTCTTC
cdr3_aa: CASSRDGDEQFF
clone_size: .
v_call: TRBV5-1
j_call: TRBJ2-1
d_call: .

cdr3_nt: TGCAGTGCTCCCCAGGGTGCGACAGATACGCAGTATTTT
cdr3_aa: CSAPQGATDTQYF
clone_size: many
v_call: TRBV20-1
j_call: TRBJ2-3
d_call: .

cdr3_nt: TGTGCCAGCAGCCCCCGACAGAGCACAGATACGCAGTATTTT
cdr3_aa: CASSPRQSTDTQYF
clone_size: .
v_call: TRBV7-2
j_call: TRBJ2-3
d_call: .

cdr3_nt: TGTGCCAGCAGCCAAACCCCCTTACAAGAGACCCAGTACTTC
cdr3_aa: CASSQTPLQETQYF
clone_size: .
v_call: TRBV3-1
j_call: TRBJ2-5
d_call: .

cdr3_nt: TGTGCCAGCAGCCCCAGGGGCTACAATGAGCAGTTCTTC
cdr3_aa: CASSPRGYNEQFF
clone_size: .
v_call: TRBV7-7
j_call: TRBJ2-1
d_call: .

cdr3_nt: TGTGCCAGCAGTTTTGCAGGGGGAGAAGAGACCCAGTACTTC
cdr3_aa: CASSFAGGEETQYF
clone_size: .
v_call: TRBV12-3/TRBV12-4
j_call: TRBJ2-5
d_call: TRBD1

cdr3_nt: TGTGCCACCCTTGACAGGGGGGACTATGGCTACACCTTC
cdr3_aa: CATLDRGDYGYTF
clone_size: .
v_call: TRBV28
j_call: TRBJ1-2
d_call: TRBD1

cdr3_nt: TGTGCCAGCAGCCAAGCTTTGCAGGAAAGCGATACGCAGTATTTT
cdr3_aa: CASSQALQESDTQYF
clone_size: .
v_call: TRBV4-2
j_call: TRBJ2-3
d_call: .

cdr3_nt: TGTGCCAGTAGTAACAGCAGGGGCGTTCAGTATGGCTACACCTTC
cdr3_aa: CASSNSRGVQYGYTF
clone_size: few
v_call: TRBV19
j_call: TRBJ1-2
d_call: .

cdr3_nt: TGTGCCAGCAGTTTTACGGGCACTGAAGCTTTCTTT
cdr3_aa: CASSFTGTEAFF
clone_size: many
v_call: TRBV6-1
j_call: TRBJ1-1
d_call: .

cdr3_nt: TGTGCCACCAGTGATTTAGGACCGCGGACTAGCGGGACGGATACGCAGTATTTT
cdr3_aa: CATSDLGPRTSGTDTQYF
clone_size: .
v_call: TRBV24-1
j_call: TRBJ2-3
d_call: TRBD2

cdr3_nt: TGTGCCAGCAGCTTCCGGGGCGAGGGGAGAACTGAAGCTTTCTTT
cdr3_aa: CASSFRGEGRTEAFF
clone_size: .
v_call: TRBV11-3
j_call: TRBJ1-1
d_call: .

cdr3_nt: TGTGCCAGCAGTGACAGGGGGCACGAACGGATTAGCAATCAGCCCCAGCATTTT
cdr3_aa: CASSDRGHERISNQPQHF
clone_size: .
v_call: TRBV2
j_call: TRBJ1-5
d_call: TRBD1

cdr3_nt: TGCAGCGTCCGGGACTCCACAGATACGCAGTATTTT
cdr3_aa: CSVRDSTDTQYF
clone_size: few
v_call: TRBV29-1
j_call: TRBJ2-3
d_call: .

cdr3_nt: TGTGCCAGCAGGGACAGGGGACCCTCGTACGAGCAGTACTTC
cdr3_aa: CASRDRGPSYEQYF
clone_size: .
v_call: TRBV27
j_call: TRBJ2-7
d_call: TRBD1